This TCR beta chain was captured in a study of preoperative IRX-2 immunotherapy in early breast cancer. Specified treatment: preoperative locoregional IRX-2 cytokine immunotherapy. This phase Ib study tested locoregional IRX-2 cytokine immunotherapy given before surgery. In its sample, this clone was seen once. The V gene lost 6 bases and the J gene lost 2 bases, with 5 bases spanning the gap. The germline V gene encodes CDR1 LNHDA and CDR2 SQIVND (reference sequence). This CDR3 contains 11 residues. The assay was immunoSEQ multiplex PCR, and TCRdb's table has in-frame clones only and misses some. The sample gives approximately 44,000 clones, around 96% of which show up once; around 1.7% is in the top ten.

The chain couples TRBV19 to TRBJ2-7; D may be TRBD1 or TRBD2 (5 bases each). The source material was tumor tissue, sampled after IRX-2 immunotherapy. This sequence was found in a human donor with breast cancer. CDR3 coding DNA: TGTGCCAGTAGGGGACCCTACGAGCAGTACTTC. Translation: CASRGPYEQYF.